This T cell receptor beta chain is drawn from a study of blood T cells in healthy people across ages. With 8 bases removed from V and 7 bases from J, the gap between germline ends came to 24 bases. The CDR3 runs to 15 residues. Through a sample-barcoded 5' primer and a J-beta primer mix, a second PCR was run for 7 to 11 cycles. TCRdb reprocessed the 5' RACE reads with MiXCR, giving one entry per CDR3 protein. The sample records around 940,000 distinct CDR3 sequences, just over 50% being singletons. Sequencing was carried out using blood. The sequence came from a woman aged 55 to 70 in good health. The V gene is TRBV12-3 or TRBV12-4, the J gene TRBJ2-7, with D perhaps matching TRBD1 (7 bases). DNA for the CDR3: TGTGCCAGCGGCCCTACAGGGGACTCCTACAATGAGCAGTACTTC. It codes for CASGPTGDSYNEQYF.